This TCR beta chain was recorded in a study of blood T cell repertoires in COVID-19. The protocol was immunoSEQ multiplex PCR, while the TCRdb copy is restricted to in-frame clones and leaves out a portion. The repertoire has about 320,000 clones, roughly 85% of them found once; the top ten carry around 7.2%. Looked up from germline, CDR1 is KGHSH and CDR2 is LQKENI. V gave up 4 bases and J gave up 2 bases, with 8 bases separating them. The CDR3 spans 13 residues. The chain uses TRBV18 and TRBJ1-1, with D possibly TRBD1 on 5 matching bases. This receptor was taken from a human donor in a cohort sampled during active COVID-19. Sequencing was done on a sample of peripheral blood. The CDR3 reads CASSRDRNTEAFF. The DNA for the CDR3 is TGTGCCAGCTCACGTGACAGAAACACTGAAGCTTTCTTT. Complete variable domain (other parts from reference TRBV18 and TRBJ1-1): NAGVMQNPRHLVRRRGQEARLRCSPMKGHSHVYWYRQLPEEGLKFMVYLQKENIIDESGMPKERFSAEFPKEGPSILRIQQVVRGDSAAYFCASSRDRNTEAFFGQGTRLTVV.